This T cell receptor (beta chain) was identified in a study of vaccination effects on CD4 cells after COVID-19. On the study more broadly: It was two doses of either the BNT162b2 or mRNA-1273 vaccine that participants received. Findings and caveats of the study: Clones induced by infection and by vaccine showed marked clonal contraction late after vaccination.

Clones were sequenced by immunoSEQ multiplex PCR, and TCRdb holds only the in-frame ones, with some missing. There are fewer than 25,000 clones in the sample; 60% to 75% occur only once, and roughly an eighth lies in the top ten. This CDR3 has 11 amino acids. The germline CDR1 and CDR2 sequences are LNHNV and YYDKDF (reference sequence). Trimming pared 6 bases from V and 3 bases from J, leaving 6 bases between. Peptide-pool stimulation followed by sequencing identified expanded antigen-specific CD4+ clonotypes in the ViraFEST assay. A roughly 11-day culture period preceded the isolation of CD4+ T cells. Having tested negative for nucleocapsid antibodies, the vaccine recipients showed no prior SARS-CoV-2 infection. Each well held 2 million to 2.5 million PBMC cultured with 8.5 to 10 ug/ml peptides and 9.5 to 10 IU/ml IL-2. IL-2 medium took the place of half the medium on both days 3 and 7. A remark on this clone: As yet, its antigen is unknown.

This material consisted of CD4+ T cells from PBMCs cultured with HCoV-OC43 spike peptides, taken before COVID-19 vaccination. Subset specified: HCoV-OC43 spike overlapping peptide pool stimulation. The chain joins TRBV15 to TRBJ2-7; the D call may be TRBD1 or TRBD2 (5 bases each). This TCR was sampled from a human donor who received a COVID-19 vaccine. The CDR3: CATRGDYEQYF. The DNA of the CDR3 is TGTGCCACCAGGGGGGACTACGAGCAGTACTTC.